This T cell receptor (beta chain) was identified during a study of blood T cell repertoires in COVID-19. Study-level information: There were acute and convalescent COVID-19 samples, and they came from the United States, Italy and Spain. Sample material is recorded as cDNA or gDNA derived from T cells, B-cell-depleted T cells, or PBMCs.

As originally analysed: Quantification of nucleated cells was approximated via reference gene primer amplification. Sequencing used immunoSEQ multiplex PCR; TCRdb keeps in-frame clones, though not all of them. The D gene and trimming were derived from the DNA, and the V and J assignments and clone size from that table. This table has over 200,000 clones, roughly 87% appearing once. There are 15 residues in the CDR3. The trim removed 6 bases at V and 7 bases at J, leaving 9 bases unmatched. Germline CDR1 MNHNY, CDR2 SVGAGI (reference sequence). This chain uses TRBV6-6 with TRBJ2-1, with TRBD1 identical over 10 bases. The receptor comes from a man aged 40-49 years with active or convalescent COVID-19. Specimen: peripheral blood. CDR3 DNA: TGTGCCAGCAGGGATACCCGGGACAGGGGTAATGAGCAGTTCTTC. Its translation: CASRDTRDRGNEQFF.